These 2 T cell receptor beta chains were all obtained from the same sample, sequenced in a study of blood T cell repertoires in COVID-19. Some clones are missing from TCRdb's copy, which holds only in-frame ones; the method was immunoSEQ multiplex PCR. The table shows 200,000 to 300,000 clones, with more than 75% occurring only once. Input material: peripheral blood. The receptors were gathered from a woman in her 30s who had recovered from COVID-19.

The genes are TRBV7-8 and TRBJ1-2; tentatively, D is TRBD1 (5 bases). The V and J ends lost 5 bases and 1 base respectively, with 14 bases between them. Germline V gene lookup returns CDR1 SGHVS and CDR2 FQNEAQ. CDR3 length equals 15 residues. In DNA form, the CDR3 reads TGTGCCAGCAGCCGGACAATGATCGTTAACTATGGCTACACCTTC. Translating it yields CASSRTMIVNYGYTF.

This chain links TRBV4-3 with TRBJ1-5; D remains unclear. The CDR3 is 15 amino acids. The V end was cut by 0 bases, the J end by 0 bases, with 6 bases between. CDR1 is LGHNA and CDR2 is YSLEER in the germline V gene. The CDR3 reads CASSQEANSNQPQHF. CDR3 DNA sequence: TGCGCCAGCAGCCAAGAAGCAAATAGCAATCAGCCCCAGCATTTT.